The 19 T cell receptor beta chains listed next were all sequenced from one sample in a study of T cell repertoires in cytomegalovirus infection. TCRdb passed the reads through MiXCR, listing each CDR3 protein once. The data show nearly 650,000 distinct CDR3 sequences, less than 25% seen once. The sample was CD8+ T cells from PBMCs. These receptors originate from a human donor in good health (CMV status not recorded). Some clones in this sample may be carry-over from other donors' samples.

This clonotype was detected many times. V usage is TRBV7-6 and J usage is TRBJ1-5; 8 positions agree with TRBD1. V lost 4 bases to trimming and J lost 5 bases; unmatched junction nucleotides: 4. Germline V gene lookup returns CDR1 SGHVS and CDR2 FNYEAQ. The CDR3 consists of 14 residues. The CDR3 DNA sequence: TGTGCCAGCAGCTCAACAGGGGGTTATCAGCCCCAGCATTTT. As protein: CASSSTGGYQPQHF.

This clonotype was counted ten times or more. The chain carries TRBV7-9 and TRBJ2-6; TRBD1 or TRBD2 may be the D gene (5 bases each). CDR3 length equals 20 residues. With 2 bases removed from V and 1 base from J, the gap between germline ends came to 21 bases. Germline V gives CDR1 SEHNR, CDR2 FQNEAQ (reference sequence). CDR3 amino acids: CASSLPGTFFGLSGANVLTF. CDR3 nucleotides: TGTGCCAGCAGCTTACCTGGGACCTTCTTTGGGCTTTCTGGGGCCAACGTCCTGACTTTC. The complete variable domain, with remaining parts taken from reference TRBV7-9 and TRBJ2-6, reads DTGVSQNPRHKITKRGQNVTFRCDPISEHNRLYWYRQTLGQGPEFLTYFQNEAQLEKSRLLSDRFSAERPKGSFSTLEIQRTEQGDSAMYLCASSLPGTFFGLSGANVLTFGAGSRLTVL.

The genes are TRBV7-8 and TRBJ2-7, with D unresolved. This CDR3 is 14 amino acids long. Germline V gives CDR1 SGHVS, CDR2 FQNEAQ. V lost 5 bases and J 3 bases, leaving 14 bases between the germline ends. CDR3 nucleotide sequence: TGTGCCAGCAGCGTACCAGGCCACGTCTACGAGCAGTACTTC. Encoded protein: CASSVPGHVYEQYF.

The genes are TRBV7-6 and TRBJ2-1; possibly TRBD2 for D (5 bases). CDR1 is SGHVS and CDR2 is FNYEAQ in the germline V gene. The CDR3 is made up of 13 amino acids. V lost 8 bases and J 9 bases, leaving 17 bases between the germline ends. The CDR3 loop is CASREGSYTEQFF. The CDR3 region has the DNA TGTGCCAGCCGGGAAGGTAGTTATACTGAGCAGTTCTTC.

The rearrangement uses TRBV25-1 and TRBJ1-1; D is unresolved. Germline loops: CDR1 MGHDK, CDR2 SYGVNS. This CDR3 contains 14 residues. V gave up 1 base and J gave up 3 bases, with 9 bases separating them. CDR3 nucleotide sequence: TGTGCCAGCAGTGAATTTTATTCGGACACTGAAGCTTTCTTT. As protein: CASSEFYSDTEAFF.

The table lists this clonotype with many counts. The CDR3 sequence: CASSDSGTLTDTEAFF. The CDR3 bases are TGTGCCAGCAGCGATTCCGGGACACTCACTGACACTGAAGCTTTCTTT. The rearrangement links TRBV7-2 to TRBJ1-1, with D perhaps TRBD1 (6 bases). The CDR3 loop spans 16 amino acids. V lost 5 bases and J lost 3, with 19 bases in between. The germline V gene has CDR1 SGHTA and CDR2 FQGNSA.

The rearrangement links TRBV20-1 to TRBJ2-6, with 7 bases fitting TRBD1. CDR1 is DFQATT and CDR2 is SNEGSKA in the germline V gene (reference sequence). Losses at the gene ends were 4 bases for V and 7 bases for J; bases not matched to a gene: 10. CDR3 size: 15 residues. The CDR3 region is CSAITGQVFANVLTF. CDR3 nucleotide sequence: TGCAGTGCTATAACCGGACAGGTGTTCGCCAACGTCCTGACTTTC.

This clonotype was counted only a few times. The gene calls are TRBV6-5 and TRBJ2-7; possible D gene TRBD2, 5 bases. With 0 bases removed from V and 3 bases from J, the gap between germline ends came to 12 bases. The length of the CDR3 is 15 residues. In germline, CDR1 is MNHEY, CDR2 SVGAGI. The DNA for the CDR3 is TGTGCCAGCAGTTACTCTCGAGGGCTTTACTACGAGCAGTACTTC. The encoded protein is CASSYSRGLYYEQYF.

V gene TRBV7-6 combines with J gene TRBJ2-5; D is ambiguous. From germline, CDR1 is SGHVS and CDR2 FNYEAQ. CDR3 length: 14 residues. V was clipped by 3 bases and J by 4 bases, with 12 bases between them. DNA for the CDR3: TGTGCCAGCAGCTTCCCGAACGACGGAGAGACCCAGTACTTC. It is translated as CASSFPNDGETQYF.

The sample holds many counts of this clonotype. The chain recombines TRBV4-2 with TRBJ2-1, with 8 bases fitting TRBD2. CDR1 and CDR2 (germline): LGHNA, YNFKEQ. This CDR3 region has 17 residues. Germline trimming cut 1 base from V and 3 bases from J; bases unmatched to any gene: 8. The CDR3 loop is CASSQVELADIYNEQFF. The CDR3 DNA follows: TGTGCCAGCAGCCAAGTTGAACTAGCGGACATCTACAATGAGCAGTTCTTC.

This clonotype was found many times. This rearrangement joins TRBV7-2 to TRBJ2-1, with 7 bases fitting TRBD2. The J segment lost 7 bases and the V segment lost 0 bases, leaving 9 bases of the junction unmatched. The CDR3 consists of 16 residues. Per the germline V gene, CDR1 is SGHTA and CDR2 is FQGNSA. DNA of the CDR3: TGTGCCAGCAGCTTAGCAATAGCGGGCTTGTATAATGAGCAGTTCTTC. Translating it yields CASSLAIAGLYNEQFF.

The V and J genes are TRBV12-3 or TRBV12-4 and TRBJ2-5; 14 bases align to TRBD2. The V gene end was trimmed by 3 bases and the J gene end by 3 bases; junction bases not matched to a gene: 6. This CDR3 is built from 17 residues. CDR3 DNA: TGTGCCAGCAGTTTGGACCTGGGACTAGCGGGGGAAGAGACCCAGTACTTC. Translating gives CASSLDLGLAGEETQYF.

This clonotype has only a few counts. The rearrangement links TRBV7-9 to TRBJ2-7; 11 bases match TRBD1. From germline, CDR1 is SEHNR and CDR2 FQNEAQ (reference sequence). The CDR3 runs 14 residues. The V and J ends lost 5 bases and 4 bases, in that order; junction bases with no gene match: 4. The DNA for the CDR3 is TGTGCCAGCAGCCGCGGGACAGGGGGTTACGAGCAGTACTTC. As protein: CASSRGTGGYEQYF. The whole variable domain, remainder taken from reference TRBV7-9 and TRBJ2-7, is DTGVSQNPRHKITKRGQNVTFRCDPISEHNRLYWYRQTLGQGPEFLTYFQNEAQLEKSRLLSDRFSAERPKGSFSTLEIQRTEQGDSAMYLCASSRGTGGYEQYFGPGTRLTVT.

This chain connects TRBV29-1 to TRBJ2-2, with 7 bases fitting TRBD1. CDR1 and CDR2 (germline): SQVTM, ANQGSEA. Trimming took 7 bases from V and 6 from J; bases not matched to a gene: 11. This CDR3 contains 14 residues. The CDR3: CSGLLQGPSGELFF. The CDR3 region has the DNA TGCAGCGGTTTACTACAGGGGCCGTCCGGGGAGCTGTTTTTT.

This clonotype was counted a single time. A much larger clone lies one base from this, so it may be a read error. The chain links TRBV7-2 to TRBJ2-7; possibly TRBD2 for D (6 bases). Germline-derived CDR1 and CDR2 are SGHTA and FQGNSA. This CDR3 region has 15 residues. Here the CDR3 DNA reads TGTGCCAACAGCCCGGGGGAGCCAAAGATCGCCGAGCAGTACTTC. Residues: CANSPGEPKIAEQYF.

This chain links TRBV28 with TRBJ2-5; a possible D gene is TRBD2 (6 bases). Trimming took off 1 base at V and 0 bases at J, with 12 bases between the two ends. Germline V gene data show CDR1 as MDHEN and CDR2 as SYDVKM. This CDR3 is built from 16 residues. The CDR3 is CASSLLRGEYQETQYF. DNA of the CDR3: TGTGCCAGCAGTTTATTGCGCGGGGAGTACCAAGAGACCCAGTACTTC.

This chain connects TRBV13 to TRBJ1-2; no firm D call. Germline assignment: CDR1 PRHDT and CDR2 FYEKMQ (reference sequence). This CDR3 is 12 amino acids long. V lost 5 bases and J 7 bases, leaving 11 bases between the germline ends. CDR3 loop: CASSQKRLGYTF. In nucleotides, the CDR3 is TGTGCCAGCAGCCAGAAGAGGCTTGGCTACACCTTC. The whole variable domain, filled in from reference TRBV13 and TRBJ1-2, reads AAGVIQSPRHLIKEKRETATLKCYPIPRHDTVYWYQQGPGQDPQFLISFYEKMQSDKGSIPDRFSAQQFSDYHSELNMSSLELGDSALYFCASSQKRLGYTFGSGTRLTVV.

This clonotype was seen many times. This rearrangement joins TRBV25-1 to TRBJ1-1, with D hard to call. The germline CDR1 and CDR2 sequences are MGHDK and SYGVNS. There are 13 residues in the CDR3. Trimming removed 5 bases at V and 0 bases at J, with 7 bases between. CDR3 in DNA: TGTGCCAGCAGTAGATCCATGAACACTGAAGCTTTCTTT. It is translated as CASSRSMNTEAFF. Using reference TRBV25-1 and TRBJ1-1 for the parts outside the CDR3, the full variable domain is EADIYQTPRYLVIGTGKKITLECSQTMGHDKMYWYQQDPGMELHLIHYSYGVNSTEKGDLSSESTVSRIRTEHFPLTLESARPSHTSQYLCASSRSMNTEAFFGQGTRLTVV.

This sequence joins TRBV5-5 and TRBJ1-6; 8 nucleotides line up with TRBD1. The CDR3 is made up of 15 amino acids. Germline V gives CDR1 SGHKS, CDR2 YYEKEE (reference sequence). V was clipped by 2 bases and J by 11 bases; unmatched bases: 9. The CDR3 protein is CASSFSDRAFTPLHF. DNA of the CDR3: TGTGCCAGCAGCTTTTCGGACAGGGCGTTTACACCCCTCCACTTT.